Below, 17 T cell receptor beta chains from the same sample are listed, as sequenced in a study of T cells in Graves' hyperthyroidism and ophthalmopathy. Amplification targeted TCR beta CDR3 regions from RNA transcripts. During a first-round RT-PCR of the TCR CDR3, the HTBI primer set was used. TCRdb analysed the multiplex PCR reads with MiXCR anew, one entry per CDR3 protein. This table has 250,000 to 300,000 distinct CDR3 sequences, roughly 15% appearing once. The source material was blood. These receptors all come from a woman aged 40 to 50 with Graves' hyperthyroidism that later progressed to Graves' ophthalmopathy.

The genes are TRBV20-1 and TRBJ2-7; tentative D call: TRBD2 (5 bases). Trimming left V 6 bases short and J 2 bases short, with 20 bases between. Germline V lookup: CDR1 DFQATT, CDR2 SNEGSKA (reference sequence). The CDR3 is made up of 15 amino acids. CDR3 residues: CSAPLLRGSAYEQYF. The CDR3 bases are TGCAGTGCCCCCCTCCTTCGGGGTTCAGCCTACGAGCAGTACTTC.

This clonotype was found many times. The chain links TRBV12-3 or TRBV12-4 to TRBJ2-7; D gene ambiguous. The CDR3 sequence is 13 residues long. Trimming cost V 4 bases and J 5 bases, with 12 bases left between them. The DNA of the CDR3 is TGTGCCAGCAGTTCGGACGCGGCGGACGAGCAGTACTTC. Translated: CASSSDAADEQYF.

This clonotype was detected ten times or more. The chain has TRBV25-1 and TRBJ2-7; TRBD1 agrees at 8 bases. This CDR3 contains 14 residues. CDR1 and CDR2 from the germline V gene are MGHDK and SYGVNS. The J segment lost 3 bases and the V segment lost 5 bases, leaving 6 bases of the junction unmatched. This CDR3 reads CASSPGQENYEQYF. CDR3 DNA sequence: TGTGCCAGCAGTCCGGGACAGGAGAACTACGAGCAGTACTTC.

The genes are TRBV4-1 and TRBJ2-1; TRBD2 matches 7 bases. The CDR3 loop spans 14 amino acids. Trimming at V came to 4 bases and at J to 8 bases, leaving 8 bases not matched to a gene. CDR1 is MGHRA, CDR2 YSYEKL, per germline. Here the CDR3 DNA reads TGCGCCAGCAGCCGGCTACTAGCGACGGATGAGCAGTTCTTC. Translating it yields CASSRLLATDEQFF.

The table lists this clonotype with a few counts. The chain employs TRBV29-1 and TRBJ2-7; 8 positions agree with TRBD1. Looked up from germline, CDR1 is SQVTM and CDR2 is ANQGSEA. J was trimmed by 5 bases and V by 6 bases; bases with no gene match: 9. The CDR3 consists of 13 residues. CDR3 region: CSVWTGQEDEQYF. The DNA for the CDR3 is TGCAGCGTCTGGACAGGGCAGGAGGACGAGCAGTACTTC.

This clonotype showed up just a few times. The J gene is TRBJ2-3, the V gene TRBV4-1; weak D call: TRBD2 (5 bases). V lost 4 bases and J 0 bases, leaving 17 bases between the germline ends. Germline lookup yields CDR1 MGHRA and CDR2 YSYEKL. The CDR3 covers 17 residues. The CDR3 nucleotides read TGCGCCAGCAGCCCCCCGCCGTTCGGGAAGAGCACAGATACGCAGTATTTT. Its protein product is CASSPPPFGKSTDTQYF.

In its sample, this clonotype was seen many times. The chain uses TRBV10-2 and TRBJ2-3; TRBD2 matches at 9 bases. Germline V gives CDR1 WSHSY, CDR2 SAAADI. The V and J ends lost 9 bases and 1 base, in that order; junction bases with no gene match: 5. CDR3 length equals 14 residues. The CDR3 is CASTGLAGTDTQYF. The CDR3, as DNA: TGCGCCAGTACGGGACTAGCAGGCACAGATACGCAGTATTTT.

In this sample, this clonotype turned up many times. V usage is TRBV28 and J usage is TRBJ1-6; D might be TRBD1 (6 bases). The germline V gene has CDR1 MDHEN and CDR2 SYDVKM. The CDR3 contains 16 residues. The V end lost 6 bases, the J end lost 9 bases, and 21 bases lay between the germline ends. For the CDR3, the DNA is TGTGCCAGCAGCTTACAGGGTGCATTGACCGTTTCACCCCTCCACTTT. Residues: CASSLQGALTVSPLHF.

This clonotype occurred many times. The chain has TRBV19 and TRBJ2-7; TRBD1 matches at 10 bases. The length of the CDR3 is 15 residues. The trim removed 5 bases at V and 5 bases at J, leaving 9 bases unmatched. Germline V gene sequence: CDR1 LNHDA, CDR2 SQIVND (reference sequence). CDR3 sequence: CASSASGTGDHEQYF. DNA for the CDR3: TGTGCCAGTAGTGCATCCGGGACAGGGGACCACGAGCAGTACTTC.

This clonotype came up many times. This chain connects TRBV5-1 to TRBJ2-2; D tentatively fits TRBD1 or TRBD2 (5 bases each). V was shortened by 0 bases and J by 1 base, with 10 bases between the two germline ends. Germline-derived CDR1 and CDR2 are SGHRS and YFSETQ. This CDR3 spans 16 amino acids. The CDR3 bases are TGCGCCAGCAGCTTGGTGAGGGGACGGAACACCGGGGAGCTGTTTTTT. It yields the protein CASSLVRGRNTGELFF.

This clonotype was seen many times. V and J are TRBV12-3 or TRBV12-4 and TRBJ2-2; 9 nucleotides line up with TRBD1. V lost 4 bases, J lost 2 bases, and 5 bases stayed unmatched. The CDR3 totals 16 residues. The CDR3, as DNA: TGTGCCAGCAGTTCCGGACAGGGGACCAACACCGGGGAGCTGTTTTTT. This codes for CASSSGQGTNTGELFF.

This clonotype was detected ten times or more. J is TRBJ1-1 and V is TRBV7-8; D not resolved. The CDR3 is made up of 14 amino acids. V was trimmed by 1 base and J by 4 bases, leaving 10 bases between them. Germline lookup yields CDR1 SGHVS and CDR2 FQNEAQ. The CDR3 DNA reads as TGTGCCAGCAGCTTAGGACCGAGTGGCACTGAAGCTTTCTTT. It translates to CASSLGPSGTEAFF.

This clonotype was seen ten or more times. CDR3 DNA sequence: TGTGCCAGCAGCCTGGCAAGGTTACAGGGTGGATCCTACGAGCAGTACTTC. It yields the protein CASSLARLQGGSYEQYF. The chain links TRBV7-9 to TRBJ2-7; TRBD1 is a possible D gene (6 bases). CDR3 length: 17 residues. V was shortened by 5 bases and J by 1 base, with 21 bases between the two germline ends. Germline CDR1 is SEHNR and CDR2 is FQNEAQ (reference sequence).

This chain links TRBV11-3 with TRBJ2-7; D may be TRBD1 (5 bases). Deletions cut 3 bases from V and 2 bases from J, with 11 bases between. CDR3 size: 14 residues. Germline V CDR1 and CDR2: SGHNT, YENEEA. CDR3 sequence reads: CASSLGATAYEQYF. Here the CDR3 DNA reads TGTGCCAGCAGCTTGGGCGCGACAGCCTACGAGCAGTACTTC.

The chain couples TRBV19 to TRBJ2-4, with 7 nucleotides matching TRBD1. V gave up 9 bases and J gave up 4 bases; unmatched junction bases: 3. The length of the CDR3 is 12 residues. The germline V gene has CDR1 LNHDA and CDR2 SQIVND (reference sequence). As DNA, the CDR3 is TGTGCCAGCGCGGACAGGAAAAACATTCAGTACTTC. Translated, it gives CASADRKNIQYF.

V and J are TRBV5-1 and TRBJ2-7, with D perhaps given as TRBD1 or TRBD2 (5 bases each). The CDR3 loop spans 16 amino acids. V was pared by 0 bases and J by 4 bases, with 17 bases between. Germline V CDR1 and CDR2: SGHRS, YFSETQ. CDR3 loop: CASSLDSPRDLYEQYF. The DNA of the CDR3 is TGCGCCAGCAGCTTGGACTCTCCGAGGGACCTATACGAGCAGTACTTC. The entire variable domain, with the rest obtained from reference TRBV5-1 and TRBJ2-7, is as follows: KAGVTQTPRYLIKTRGQQVTLSCSPISGHRSVSWYQQTPGQGLQFLFEYFSETQRNKGNFPGRFSGRQFSNSRSEMNVSTLELGDSALYLCASSLDSPRDLYEQYFGPGTRLTVT.

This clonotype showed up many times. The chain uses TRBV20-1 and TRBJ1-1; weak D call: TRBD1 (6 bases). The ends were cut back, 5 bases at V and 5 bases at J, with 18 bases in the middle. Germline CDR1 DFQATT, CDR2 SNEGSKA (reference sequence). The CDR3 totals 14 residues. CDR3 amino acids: CSAPRGGLRTEAFF. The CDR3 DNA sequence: TGCAGTGCTCCTAGAGGGGGATTGAGGACTGAAGCTTTCTTT.